This is a list of T cell receptor beta chains from one sample in a study of tumor-infiltrating lymphocytes in primary liver carcinoma. MiXCR, run by TCRdb on the multiplex PCR reads, gives a single entry per CDR3 protein. Of more than 55,000 distinct CDR3 sequences in the sample, 71% were seen once. The sequencing input was liver tumor tissue from sampling region 2. Every receptor here comes from a man between 35 and 55 years old with primary liver carcinoma and hepatitis B virus infection. Both conserved end residues are part of each CDR3.

TRBV6-6,TRBJ2-3,CASSHGTYVPDTQYF
TRBV6-5,TRBJ2-1,CASSRLASNEQFF
TRBV29-1,TRBJ2-7,CSVQSRGGREQYF
TRBV4-1,TRBJ2-3,CASSQTFALAGVTDTHYF
TRBV6-5,TRBJ2-1,CANTRAGGVYNEQFF
TRBV12-3/TRBV12-4,TRBJ2-1,CASSWEMYNGQFF
TRBV6-5,TRBJ1-2,CASCKLGGTSNYGNTF
TRBV21-1,TRBJ1-5,CASTQVGTAYQPQHF
TRBV7-9,TRBJ2-3,CISSLRDNGTDTQYF
TRBV11-2,TRBJ2-5,CADSHTPDGGKETQYF
TRBV6-5,TRBJ2-7,CASSSHSGRSYEHYF
TRBV4-3,TRBJ2-1,CASSRFSRTGVQGQFF
TRBV4-2,TRBJ2-1,CTSRLRTSEYNEQSF
TRBV28,TRBJ2-2,CASSSLSRRELFF
TRBV11-2,TRBJ2-7,CACSLSVGLAGGGYKQYF
TRBV11-2,TRBJ2-7,CASRYIQGYEQYF
TRBV29-1,TRBJ2-1,CNARTGGNEQFF
TRBV29-1,TRBJ2-1,CSVVGTGTYNEQFF
TRBV12-3/TRBV12-4,TRBJ2-1,CDSSLVAAHEQFF
TRBV12-3/TRBV12-4,TRBJ2-4,CANNLWGGADIAKNIHYF
TRBV12-3/TRBV12-4,TRBJ1-6,CASSLGQGAFSSPHF
TRBV11-2,TRBJ2-5,CASSLGLTGDGETQYF
TRBV4-3,TRBJ2-3,CTSSQGVVLADTQYF
TRBV10-3,TRBJ2-2,CATREAGELFF
TRBV2,TRBJ2-1,CASSGRLGNEQFF
TRBV7-2,TRBJ2-1,CASSLVGGTAGKEQFF
TRBV11-3,TRBJ2-3,CASSLDTDTQYF
TRBV28,TRBJ1-6,CASGTGPAYDSPLHF
TRBV6-2/TRBV6-3,TRBJ2-5,CVSTQARGGQETQYF
TRBV11-2,TRBJ2-5,CASSLGLGSQETQYF
TRBV5-8,TRBJ2-1,CASSSGLAGSYSEQFF
TRBV6-5,TRBJ1-1,CASSYSAVRSTEAFF
TRBV5-1,TRBJ2-3,CASSLGDSGKITDTQYF
TRBV29-1,TRBJ2-1,CSLRQGGNGEFF
TRBV11-2,TRBJ2-6,CASSSVVGQEFGTGTNVLTF
TRBV11-3,TRBJ2-3,CASSLDPVTGTDTQYF
TRBV11-2,TRBJ2-6,CASSFDRAGANVLTF
TRBV5-5,TRBJ2-3,CASSFGLDKHYF
TRBV11-2,TRBJ2-5,CASGSRDSAHQETQYF
TRBV6-5,TRBJ1-2,CACGSGQAAWSGYTF
TRBV12-3/TRBV12-4,TRBJ1-6,CASSSSSSLHF
TRBV29-1,TRBJ2-1,CSVGLAGVSDEQVF
TRBV14,TRBJ2-7,CASSQAGGGYEQYF
TRBV6-6,TRBJ2-2,CASSYSGQGAGTGELFF
TRBV6-5,TRBJ2-1,CSSSYGPTSALGYEQFF
TRBV6-6,TRBJ2-7,CDSKEGPSYEQYF
TRBV6-5,TRBJ2-3,CASSRSLAGGSTDTLYF